One sample yielded the 8 T cell receptor beta chains listed below, sequenced in a study of T cells in Graves' hyperthyroidism and ophthalmopathy. TCR beta CDR3 regions were amplified from RNA transcripts. TCR CDR3 regions were first amplified by RT-PCR with HTBI primers. TCRdb re-derived calls from the multiplex PCR reads in MiXCR, one entry per CDR3 protein. The sample shows under 300,000 distinct CDR3 sequences, approximately 13% of them seen only once. The sample was blood. These receptors came from a woman aged 40 to 50 with Graves' hyperthyroidism.

The chain joins TRBV4-2 to TRBJ2-3, with D perhaps matching TRBD2 (6 bases). The CDR3 length is 16 residues. Germline V gives CDR1 LGHNA, CDR2 YNFKEQ. Trimming took 4 bases from V and 1 from J, leaving 15 bases between them. The chain's CDR3 is CASSPRASAGTDTQYF. Here the CDR3 DNA reads TGTGCCAGCAGCCCCAGGGCTAGCGCCGGCACAGATACGCAGTATTTT.

This clonotype was detected many times. The CDR3 DNA reads TGTGCCAGTTGGACAGGGGGTTATGGCTACACCTTC. Translation: CASWTGGYGYTF. This chain links TRBV19 with TRBJ1-2; 10 bases line up with TRBD1. The CDR3 is made up of 12 amino acids. The V segment lost 8 bases and the J segment 5 bases; nucleotides outside the gene matches: 2. CDR1 is LNHDA, CDR2 SQIVND, per germline (reference sequence).

A few counts support this clonotype. The chain uses TRBV4-1 and TRBJ1-5; D might be TRBD1 (5 bases). The germline gives CDR1 MGHRA, CDR2 YSYEKL. With 0 bases removed from V and 7 bases from J, the gap between germline ends came to 13 bases. The CDR3 contains 15 residues. The CDR3 protein is CASSQERQGFQPQHF. In DNA form, the CDR3 reads TGCGCCAGCAGCCAAGAGAGGCAGGGTTTCCAGCCCCAGCATTTT.

This clonotype was recorded only once. A read error may produce the germline difference seen at one junction end. The chain employs TRBV11-1 and TRBJ2-7; D possibly corresponds to TRBD1 (5 bases). Germline V gives CDR1 SGHAT, CDR2 FQDESV (reference sequence). This CDR3 is built from 14 residues. This CDR3 is CASGLNRLSYEQYF. CDR3 nucleotide sequence: TGTGCCAGCGGCTTAAACAGGCTCTCCTACGAGCAGTACTTC.

V usage is TRBV6-1 and J usage is TRBJ2-3; TRBD1 agrees at 7 bases. Germline CDR1 and CDR2: MNHNS and SASEGT. Trimming took 0 bases from V and 5 from J; bases not matched to a gene: 14. This CDR3 comprises 18 residues. CDR3 nucleotide sequence: TGTGCCAGCAGTGAAGCCCCCCCAAGGACAGGATTGATAGATACGCAGTATTTT. Translating gives CASSEAPPRTGLIDTQYF.

This clonotype was recorded many times. CDR3 amino acids: CAISADSPGTDTQYF. As DNA, the CDR3 is TGTGCCATCAGCGCGGACAGCCCTGGCACAGATACGCAGTATTTT. The chain employs TRBV10-3 and TRBJ2-3; D perhaps matches TRBD1 (6 bases). Germline V gene data show CDR1 as ENHRY and CDR2 as SYGVKD. Between the trimmed V and J ends, which lost 6 bases and 1 base, there was a span of 14 bases. The CDR3 has 15 residues.

This chain links TRBV14 with TRBJ1-5; D ambiguous. The CDR3 consists of 15 residues. From germline, CDR1 is SGHDN and CDR2 FVKESK. Trimming pared 1 base from V and 0 bases from J, leaving 7 bases between. As DNA, the CDR3 is TGTGCCAGCAGCCAAGGGGGAATTAGCAATCAGCCCCAGCATTTT. Protein product: CASSQGGISNQPQHF. Based on the CDR3 plus reference TRBV14 and TRBJ1-5, the full variable domain is EAGVTQFPSHSVIEKGQTVTLRCDPISGHDNLYWYRRVMGKEIKFLLHFVKESKQDESGMPNNRFLAERTGGTYSTLKVQPAELEDSGVYFCASSQGGISNQPQHFGDGTRLSIL.

This sequence joins TRBV18 and TRBJ2-2, with no clear D. CDR3 length equals 17 residues. In germline, CDR1 is KGHSH, CDR2 LQKENI. V was pared by 4 bases and J by 3 bases, with 18 bases between. CDR3: CASSRGTEARDTGELFF. The CDR3 region has the DNA TGTGCCAGCTCACGGGGAACAGAGGCGAGAGACACCGGGGAGCTGTTTTTT. Looking up the rest from reference TRBV18 and TRBJ2-2 gives the full variable domain: NAGVMQNPRHLVRRRGQEARLRCSPMKGHSHVYWYRQLPEEGLKFMVYLQKENIIDESGMPKERFSAEFPKEGPSILRIQQVVRGDSAAYFCASSRGTEARDTGELFFGEGSRLTVL.